This TCR beta chain is drawn from a study of blood T cell repertoires in COVID-19. In the source study's methods: Cell counts per sample came from amplifying reference gene primers. TCRdb's table, derived via immunoSEQ multiplex PCR, lists solely in-frame clones and lacks some. From that table come the V and J calls and clone size; the DNA was used to work out D and trimming. Of about 250,000 clones listed, roughly 80% are singletons. Looked up from germline, CDR1 is GTSNPN and CDR2 is SVGIG (reference sequence). The CDR3 covers 12 residues. Trimming took off 0 bases at V and 7 bases at J, with 7 bases between the two ends.

Sequencing was done on a sample of peripheral blood. This TCR was recovered from a man older than 75 with acute or convalescent COVID-19. This chain links TRBV30 with TRBJ1-5; D is uncertain. CDR3 region: CAWSVAEQPQHF. The CDR3 nucleotides are TGTGCCTGGAGTGTCGCGGAGCAGCCCCAGCATTTT.